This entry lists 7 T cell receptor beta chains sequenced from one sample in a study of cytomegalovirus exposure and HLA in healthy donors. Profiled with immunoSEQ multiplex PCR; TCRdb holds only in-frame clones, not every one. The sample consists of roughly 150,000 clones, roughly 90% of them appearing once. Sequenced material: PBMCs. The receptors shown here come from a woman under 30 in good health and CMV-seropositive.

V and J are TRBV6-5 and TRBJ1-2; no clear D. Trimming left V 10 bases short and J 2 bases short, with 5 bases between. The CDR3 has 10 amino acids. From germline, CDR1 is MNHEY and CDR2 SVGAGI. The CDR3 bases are TGTGCCACCGTGAACTATGGCTACACCTTC. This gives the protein CATVNYGYTF.

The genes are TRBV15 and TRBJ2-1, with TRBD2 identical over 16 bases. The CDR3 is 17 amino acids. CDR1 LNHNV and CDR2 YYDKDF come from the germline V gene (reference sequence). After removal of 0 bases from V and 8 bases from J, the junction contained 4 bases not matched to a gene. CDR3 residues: CATSREEGLAGGDEQFF. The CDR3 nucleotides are TGTGCCACCAGCAGAGAGGAGGGACTAGCGGGAGGGGATGAGCAGTTCTTC. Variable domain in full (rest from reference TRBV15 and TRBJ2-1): DAMVIQNPRYQVTQFGKPVTLSCSQTLNHNVMYWYQQKSSQAPKLLFHYYDKDFNNEADTPDNFQSRRPNTSFCFLDIRSPGLGDTAMYLCATSREEGLAGGDEQFFGPGTRLTVL.

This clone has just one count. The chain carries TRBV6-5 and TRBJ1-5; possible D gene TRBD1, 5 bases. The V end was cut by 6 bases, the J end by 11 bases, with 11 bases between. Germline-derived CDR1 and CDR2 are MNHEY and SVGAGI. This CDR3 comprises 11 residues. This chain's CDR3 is CASSQGGAQHF. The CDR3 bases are TGTGCCAGCAGCCAGGGAGGGGCCCAGCATTTT.

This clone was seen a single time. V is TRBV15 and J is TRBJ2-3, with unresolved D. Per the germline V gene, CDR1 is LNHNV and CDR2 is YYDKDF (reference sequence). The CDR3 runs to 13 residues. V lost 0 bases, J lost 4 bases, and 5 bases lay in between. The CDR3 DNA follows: TGTGCCACCAGCAGAGACTCAGCAGATACGCAGTATTTT. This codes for CATSRDSADTQYF.

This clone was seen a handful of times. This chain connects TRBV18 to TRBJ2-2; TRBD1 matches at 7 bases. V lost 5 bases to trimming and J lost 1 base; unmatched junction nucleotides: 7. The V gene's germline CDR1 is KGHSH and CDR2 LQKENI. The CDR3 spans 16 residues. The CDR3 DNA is TGTGCCAGCTCATTACAAGGGACAGTGAACACCGGGGAGCTGTTTTTT. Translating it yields CASSLQGTVNTGELFF.

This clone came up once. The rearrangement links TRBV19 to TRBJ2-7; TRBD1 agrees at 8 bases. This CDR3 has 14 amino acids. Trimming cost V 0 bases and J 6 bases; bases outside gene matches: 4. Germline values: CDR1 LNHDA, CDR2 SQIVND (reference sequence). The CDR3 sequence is CASSIDLDRAEQYF. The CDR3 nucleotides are TGTGCCAGTAGTATAGACCTGGACAGGGCCGAGCAGTACTTC.

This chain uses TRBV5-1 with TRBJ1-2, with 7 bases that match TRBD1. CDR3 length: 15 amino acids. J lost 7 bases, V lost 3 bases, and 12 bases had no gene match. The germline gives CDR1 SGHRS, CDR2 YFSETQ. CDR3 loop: CASSSNTGEKGGYTF. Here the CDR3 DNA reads TGCGCCAGCAGCTCGAATACAGGGGAGAAGGGTGGCTACACCTTC.